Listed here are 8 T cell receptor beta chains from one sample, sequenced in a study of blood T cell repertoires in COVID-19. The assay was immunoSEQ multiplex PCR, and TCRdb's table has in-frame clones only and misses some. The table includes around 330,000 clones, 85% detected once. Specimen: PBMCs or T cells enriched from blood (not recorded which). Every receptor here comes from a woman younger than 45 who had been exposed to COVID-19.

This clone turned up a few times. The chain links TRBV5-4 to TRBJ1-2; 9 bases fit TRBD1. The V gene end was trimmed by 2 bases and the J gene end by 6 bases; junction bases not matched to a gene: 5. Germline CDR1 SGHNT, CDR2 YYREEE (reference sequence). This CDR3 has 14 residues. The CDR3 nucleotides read TGTGCCAGCAGCTTCGGGACAGGGAATAATGGCTACACCTTC. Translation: CASSFGTGNNGYTF. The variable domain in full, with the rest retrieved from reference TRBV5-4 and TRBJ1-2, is ETGVTQSPTHLIKTRGQQVTLRCSSQSGHNTVSWYQQALGQGPQFIFQYYREEENGRGNFPPRFSGLQFPNYSSELNVNALELDDSALYLCASSFGTGNNGYTFGSGTRLTVV.

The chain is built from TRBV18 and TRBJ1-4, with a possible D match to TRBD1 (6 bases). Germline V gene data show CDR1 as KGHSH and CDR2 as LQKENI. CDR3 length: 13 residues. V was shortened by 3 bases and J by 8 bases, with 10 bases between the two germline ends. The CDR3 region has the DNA TGTGCCAGCTCACCGGCCCAGGGGGAAAAACTGTTTTTT. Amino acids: CASSPAQGEKLFF.

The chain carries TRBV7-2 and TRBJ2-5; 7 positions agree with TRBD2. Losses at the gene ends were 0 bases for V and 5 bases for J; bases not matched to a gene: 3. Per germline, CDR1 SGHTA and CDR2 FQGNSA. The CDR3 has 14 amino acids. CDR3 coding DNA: TGTGCCAGCAGCTTAGCGGGGGGGACGGAGACCCAGTACTTC. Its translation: CASSLAGGTETQYF.

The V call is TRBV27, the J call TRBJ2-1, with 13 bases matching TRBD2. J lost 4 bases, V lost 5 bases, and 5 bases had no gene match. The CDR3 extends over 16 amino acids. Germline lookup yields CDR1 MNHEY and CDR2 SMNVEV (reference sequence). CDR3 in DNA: TGTGCCAGCAGTCCCCGGACTAGCGGGGGATACAATGAGCAGTTCTTC. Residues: CASSPRTSGGYNEQFF.

CDR3 coding DNA: TGTGCCACCAGCAGCAAGGGGCAGCTTGAAGCTTTCTTT. Translation: CATSSKGQLEAFF. The V and J genes are TRBV15 and TRBJ1-1, with D tentatively TRBD1 (5 bases). CDR3 length: 13 residues. The germline gives CDR1 LNHNV, CDR2 YYDKDF (reference sequence). V shed 3 bases and J shed 7 bases, with 12 bases lying between them.

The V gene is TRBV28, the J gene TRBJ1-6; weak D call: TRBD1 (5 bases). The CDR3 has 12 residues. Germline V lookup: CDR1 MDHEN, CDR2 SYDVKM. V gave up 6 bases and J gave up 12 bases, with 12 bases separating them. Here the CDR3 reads CASRIQAKPLHF. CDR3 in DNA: TGTGCCAGCAGAATACAGGCTAAACCCCTCCACTTT.

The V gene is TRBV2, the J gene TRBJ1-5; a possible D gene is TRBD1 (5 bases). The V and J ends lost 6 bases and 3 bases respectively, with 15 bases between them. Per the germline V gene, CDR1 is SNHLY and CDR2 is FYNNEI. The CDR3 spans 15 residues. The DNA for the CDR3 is TGTGCCAGCAGCCGGGAGGTGGGGGTCAATCAGCCCCAGCATTTT. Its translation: CASSREVGVNQPQHF.

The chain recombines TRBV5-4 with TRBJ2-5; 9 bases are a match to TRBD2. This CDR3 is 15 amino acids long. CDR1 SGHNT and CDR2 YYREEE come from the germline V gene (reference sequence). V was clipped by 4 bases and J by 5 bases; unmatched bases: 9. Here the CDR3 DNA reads TGTGCCAGCAGCCCCGCGGGGGGGCCGTTGGAGACCCAGTACTTC. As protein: CASSPAGGPLETQYF.